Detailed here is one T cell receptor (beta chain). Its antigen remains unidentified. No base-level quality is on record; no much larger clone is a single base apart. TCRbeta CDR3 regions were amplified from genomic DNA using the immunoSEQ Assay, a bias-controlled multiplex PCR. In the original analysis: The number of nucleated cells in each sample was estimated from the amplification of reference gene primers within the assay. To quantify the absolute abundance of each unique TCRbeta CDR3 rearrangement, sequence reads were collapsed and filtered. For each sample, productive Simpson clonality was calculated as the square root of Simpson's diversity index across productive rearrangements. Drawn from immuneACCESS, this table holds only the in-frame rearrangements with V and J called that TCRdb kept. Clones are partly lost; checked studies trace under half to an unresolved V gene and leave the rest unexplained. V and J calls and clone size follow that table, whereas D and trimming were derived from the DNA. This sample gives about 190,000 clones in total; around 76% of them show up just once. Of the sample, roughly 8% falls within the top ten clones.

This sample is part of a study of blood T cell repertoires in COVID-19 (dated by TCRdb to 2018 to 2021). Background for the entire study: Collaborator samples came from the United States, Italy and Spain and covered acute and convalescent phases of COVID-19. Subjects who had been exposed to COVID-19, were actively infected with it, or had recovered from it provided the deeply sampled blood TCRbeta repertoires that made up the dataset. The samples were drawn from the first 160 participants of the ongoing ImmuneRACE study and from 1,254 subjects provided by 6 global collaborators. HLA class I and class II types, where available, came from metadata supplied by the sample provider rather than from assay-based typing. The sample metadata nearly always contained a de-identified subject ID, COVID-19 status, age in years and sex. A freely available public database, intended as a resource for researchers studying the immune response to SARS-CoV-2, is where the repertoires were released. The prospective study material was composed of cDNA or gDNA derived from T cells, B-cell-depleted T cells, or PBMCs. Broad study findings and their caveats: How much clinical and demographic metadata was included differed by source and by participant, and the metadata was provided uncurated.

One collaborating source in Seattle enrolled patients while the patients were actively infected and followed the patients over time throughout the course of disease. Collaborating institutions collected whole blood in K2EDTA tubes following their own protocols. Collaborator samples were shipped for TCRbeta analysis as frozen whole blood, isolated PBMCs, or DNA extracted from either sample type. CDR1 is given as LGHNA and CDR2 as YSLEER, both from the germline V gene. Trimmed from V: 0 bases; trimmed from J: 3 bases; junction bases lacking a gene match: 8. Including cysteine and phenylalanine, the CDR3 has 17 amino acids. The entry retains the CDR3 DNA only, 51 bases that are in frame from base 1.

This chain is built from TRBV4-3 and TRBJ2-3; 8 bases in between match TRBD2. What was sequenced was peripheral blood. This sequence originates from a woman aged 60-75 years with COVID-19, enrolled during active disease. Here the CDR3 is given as CASSQDTSGSGTDTQYF. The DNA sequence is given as TGCGCCAGCAGCCAAGATACCAGCGGGAGTGGAACAGATACGCAGTATTTT.